This paragraph covers one T cell receptor (beta chain) sequence. As yet, its antigen is unknown. V trimming: 7 bases; J trimming: 4 bases; junction bases outside the gene matches: 9. The CDR3 extends over 16 amino acids. CDR1 and CDR2 from the germline V gene are MDHEN and SYDVKM. The source of the sample is a study of T cells in Graves' hyperthyroidism and ophthalmopathy. Study context: Peripheral blood was acquired at first diagnosis, ahead of any therapy whatsoever.

With a duration under 2 months, the hyperthyroidism was newly diagnosed in patients aged 18 to 65. Broader study findings: Ophthalmopathy was told apart from stable hyperthyroidism by a 13 V-J model.

TCR beta CDR3 region amplification was performed from RNA transcripts. First-round RT-PCR with HTBI primers amplified the TCR CDR3 region. TCRdb re-analysed the multiplex PCR reads in MiXCR, keeping a single row per CDR3 protein. The sample holds about 620,000 distinct CDR3 sequences; 16% are singletons and the top ten take 3.8%. The rearrangement links TRBV28 to TRBJ2-3; 12 nucleotides align to TRBD2. The receptor was isolated from a woman in her 30s with Graves' hyperthyroidism. The sequencing sample was made of blood. The CDR3 is CASNYPTSGSADTQYF. CDR3 sequence (DNA): TGTGCCAGCAATTACCCGACTAGCGGGAGCGCAGATACGCAGTATTTT.